These 7 T cell receptor beta chains came from one sample sequenced in a study of blood T cell repertoires in COVID-19. Method: immunoSEQ multiplex PCR; TCRdb's copy keeps in-frame clones and lacks some. The sample lists 300,000 to 400,000 clones, over 75% seen once, with less than 1.2% in the top ten. The sequencing input was PBMCs or T cells enriched from blood (not recorded which). These TCRs come from a man in his late teens or twenties who had recovered from COVID-19.

V is TRBV9 and J is TRBJ2-7, with D perhaps matching TRBD2 (5 bases). Trimming stripped 0 bases from V and 7 bases from J, with 17 bases between. Germline CDR1 reads SGDLS; CDR2 reads YYNGEE. The CDR3 covers 15 residues. The CDR3 DNA reads TGTGCCAGCAGCGTAGATCTCGGAGGTAGAGGAGAGCAGTACTTC. The encoded protein is CASSVDLGGRGEQYF.

The gene calls are TRBV4-1 and TRBJ1-4; maybe TRBD1 (6 bases). V lost 1 base, J lost 4 bases, and 13 bases lay in between. Germline CDR1 is MGHRA and CDR2 is YSYEKL. The CDR3 spans 16 residues. The CDR3, as DNA: TGCGCCAGCAGCCAAGCTTCAGGGGCCGATAATGAAAAACTGTTTTTT. Encoded protein: CASSQASGADNEKLFF.

V and J are TRBV4-3 and TRBJ2-7, with D uncertain. Germline V gene lookup returns CDR1 LGHNA and CDR2 YSLEER. The V gene lost 0 bases and the J gene lost 3 bases, with 6 bases spanning the gap. The CDR3 spans 13 residues. CDR3 protein: CASSQDSGYEQYF. DNA for the CDR3: TGCGCCAGCAGCCAAGATTCAGGCTACGAGCAGTACTTC.

The chain uses TRBV7-9 and TRBJ1-3; D remains ambiguous. CDR3 length equals 13 residues. Between the trimmed V and J ends, which lost 3 bases and 4 bases, there was a span of 7 bases. Germline values: CDR1 SEHNR, CDR2 FQNEAQ (reference sequence). The CDR3 protein is CASSFSQGNTIYF. The DNA of the CDR3 is TGTGCCAGCAGCTTTTCTCAGGGAAACACCATATATTTT.

The chain couples TRBV19 to TRBJ1-2; D perhaps matches TRBD1 (6 bases). Trimming left V 8 bases short and J 8 bases short, with 15 bases between. The CDR3 is 12 amino acids. Germline-derived CDR1 and CDR2 are LNHDA and SQIVND (reference sequence). Here the CDR3 DNA reads TGTGCCAGTCGGCAGGGGTCGCAGGGCTACACCTTC. It codes for CASRQGSQGYTF. Full variable domain (remainder filled in from reference TRBV19 and TRBJ1-2): DGGITQSPKYLFRKEGQNVTLSCEQNLNHDAMYWYRQDPGQGLRLIYYSQIVNDFQKGDIAEGYSVSREKKESFPLTVTSAQKNPTAFYLCASRQGSQGYTFGSGTRLTVV.

This chain links TRBV7-9 with TRBJ2-2, with D possibly TRBD2 on 6 matching bases. V was shortened by 2 bases and J by 3 bases, with 10 bases between the two germline ends. In germline, CDR1 is SEHNR, CDR2 FQNEAQ (reference sequence). CDR3 length equals 15 residues. CDR3 protein: CASSLMGGYTGELFF. The CDR3 DNA follows: TGTGCCAGCAGCTTAATGGGGGGATACACCGGGGAGCTGTTTTTT.

The J gene is TRBJ1-4, the V gene TRBV7-7; no clear D gene. Germline V gene data show CDR1 as SSHAT and CDR2 as FNYEAQ (reference sequence). Between the trimmed V and J ends, which lost 8 bases and 3 bases, there was a span of 22 bases. CDR3 length equals 17 residues. CDR3 residues: CASYLTHGNMANEKLFF. Here the CDR3 DNA reads TGTGCCAGCTATTTAACCCACGGGAACATGGCTAATGAAAAACTGTTTTTT.